This is a list of T cell receptor beta chains from one sample in a study of spatial heterogeneity in lung cancer. In TCRdb, the 5' RACE reads were re-called with MiXCR into one record per CDR3 protein. The sample has around 4,000 distinct CDR3 sequences, roughly 4.7% seen once. Here the sequenced sample was lung tumor tissue, taken at surgery. The source of these receptors is a female donor with early-stage non-small cell lung cancer. The CDR3 runs from the conserved cysteine through the conserved F or W. D genes are given only for firm matches. The size field is filled for only some rows; it gives once, few, many or a size class.

d_call,j_call,clone_size,v_call,cdr3_aa,cdr3_nt
TRBD1,TRBJ2-1,medium-sized,TRBV5-1,CATTTGDEQFF,TGCGCCACTACGACAGGGGATGAGCAGTTCTTC
.,TRBJ1-2,medium-sized,TRBV2,CASSENGATYGYTF,TGTGCCAGCAGTGAAAACGGGGCCACCTATGGCTACACCTTC
TRBD1,TRBJ2-2,.,TRBV5-1,CASSVTGVDTGELFF,TGCGCCAGCAGCGTGACAGGGGTGGACACCGGGGAGCTGTTTTTT
TRBD2,TRBJ2-5,medium-sized,TRBV7-3,CASSYQGGETQYF,TGTGCCAGCAGCTATCAGGGAGGGGAGACCCAGTACTTC
TRBD2,TRBJ2-2,medium-sized,TRBV3-1,CASSPGTIGELFF,TGTGCCAGCAGTCCCGGGACTATTGGGGAGCTGTTTTTT
.,TRBJ2-2,medium-sized,TRBV12-3/TRBV12-4,CASRPGTTGELFF,TGTGCCAGCCGGCCGGGGACCACCGGGGAGCTGTTTTTT
.,TRBJ2-1,many,TRBV29-1,CSVEPGDEQFF,TGCAGCGTTGAGCCCGGGGATGAGCAGTTCTTC
.,TRBJ2-1,many,TRBV20-1,CSARDNRGRHEQFF,TGCAGTGCTAGAGATAATCGAGGGAGGCATGAGCAGTTCTTC
TRBD1,TRBJ2-2,medium-sized,TRBV29-1,CSAQGAGNTGELFF,TGCAGCGCACAGGGGGCAGGGAACACCGGGGAGCTGTTTTTT
TRBD1,TRBJ2-6,medium-sized,TRBV6-5,CASSYYGTGVSGANVLTF,TGTGCCAGCAGTTACTATGGGACAGGGGTATCTGGGGCCAACGTCCTGACTTTC
TRBD1,TRBJ1-1,many,TRBV7-9,CASRGTGPGTEAFF,TGTGCCAGCAGAGGGACAGGGCCGGGCACTGAAGCTTTCTTT
TRBD1,TRBJ2-2,medium-sized,TRBV19,CASRPYPGQVILTGELFF,TGTGCCAGTAGACCATATCCGGGACAGGTGATCCTCACCGGGGAGCTGTTTTTT